The text below deals with one T cell receptor (beta chain). The data stem from a study of Ad26.COV2.S vaccination and SARS-CoV-2 variants. Sequenced by immunoSEQ multiplex PCR; TCRdb stores in-frame clones only, minus some. This sample has just over 350,000 clones, with just over 90% found just once. This CDR3 is built from 18 residues. V was clipped by 4 bases and J by 5 bases, with 23 bases between them. The germline CDR1 and CDR2 sequences are SGHTA and FQGNSA. The sequence was obtained from a human donor who had recovered from COVID-19. The sequences come from peripheral blood, collected after recovery from COVID-19. V gene TRBV7-2 combines with J gene TRBJ1-4; the D gene is possibly TRBD1 (5 bases). CDR3 loop: CASSSRTPHQGQNEKLFF. The CDR3 region has the DNA TGTGCCAGCAGCTCCCGGACACCGCACCAAGGCCAAAATGAAAAACTGTTTTTT.